This T cell receptor (beta chain) was observed in a study of response to subunit inactivated influenza vaccine (dated by TCRdb to the late 2010s). Background on the whole study: To follow how T cells responded to a trivalent subunit inactivated influenza vaccine, the researchers relied on deep quantitative profiling of the T cell receptor repertoire. Points the paper makes about the study in general: According to the authors, only a limited number of new T cells may be recruited by each seasonal influenza vaccination.

This clonotype was counted many times. Its antigen is not yet known. No much larger clone exists at a distance of one base, and base qualities are not known. The library was prepared using RT-PCR. The listed sequencing device is Illumina HiSeq 2500. TCRdb reprocessing: public reads trimmed at Q25 with fastp, clones called with MiXCR, in-frame beta chains kept. Each record represents a unique CDR3 protein, reported with the most common genes and DNA among its rows. The sample has around 190,000 distinct CDR3 sequences on record, about a tenth of them singletons. Of the sample, approximately 10% is held by the ten largest clones. The CDR1 and CDR2 encoded by the germline V gene are SNHLY and FYNNEI. From the cysteine through the phenylalanine, the CDR3 covers 13 amino acids. Of all the DNA, just the CDR3 is kept, 39 bases in frame from base 1. V loses 3 bases, J loses 3 bases, and the germline ends lie 6 bases apart.

The specimen comprised non-naive T cells sorted from PBMCs, sampled on the day of vaccination. This sample's cell subset or site label indicates: memory T cell fraction. The clonotype comes from a man in his fifties who received an inactivated influenza vaccine. Donor details come from another sample of the same person, matched by shared clones. The chain is made from TRBV2 and TRBJ1-5; the D gene cannot be resolved reliably. The DNA sequence is given as TGTGCCAGCAGTGACGAACTCAATCAGCCCCAGCATTTT. It is translated as CASSDELNQPQHF. When the CDR3 is completed using the reference TRBV2 and TRBJ1-5 genes on either side, the full variable domain is EPEVTQTPSHQVTQMGQEVILRCVPISNHLYFYWYRQILGQKVEFLVSFYNNEISEKSEIFDDQFSVERPDGSNFTLKIRSTKLEDSAMYFCASSDELNQPQHFGDGTRLSIL.